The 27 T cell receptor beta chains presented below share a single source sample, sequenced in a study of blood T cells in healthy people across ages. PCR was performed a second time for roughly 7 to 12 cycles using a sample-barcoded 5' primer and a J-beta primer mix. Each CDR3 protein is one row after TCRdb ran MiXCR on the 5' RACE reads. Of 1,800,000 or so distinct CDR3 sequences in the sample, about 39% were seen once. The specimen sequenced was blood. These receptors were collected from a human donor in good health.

The CDR3 spells CSVVPGHSYEQYF. CDR3 coding DNA: TGCAGCGTAGTCCCAGGACACTCCTACGAGCAGTACTTC. The chain couples TRBV29-1 to TRBJ2-7, with D possibly TRBD1 on 5 matching bases. The CDR3 has 13 residues. V lost 6 bases and J 0 bases, leaving 12 bases between the germline ends. Germline V gene data show CDR1 as SQVTM and CDR2 as ANQGSEA.

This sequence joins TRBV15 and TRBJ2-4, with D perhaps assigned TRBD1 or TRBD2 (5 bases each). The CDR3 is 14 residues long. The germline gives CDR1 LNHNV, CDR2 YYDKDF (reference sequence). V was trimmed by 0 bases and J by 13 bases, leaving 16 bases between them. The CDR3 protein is CATSREQDSSEQYF. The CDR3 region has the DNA TGTGCCACCAGCAGAGAACAGGACTCCTCGGAGCAGTACTTC.

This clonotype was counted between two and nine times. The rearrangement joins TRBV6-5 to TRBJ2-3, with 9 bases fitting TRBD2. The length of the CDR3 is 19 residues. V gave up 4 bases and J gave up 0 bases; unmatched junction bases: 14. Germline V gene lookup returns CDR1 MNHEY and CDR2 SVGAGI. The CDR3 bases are TGTGCCAGCAGTTCACTAGGTAGCGGGGGATATTCTAGCACAGATACGCAGTATTTT. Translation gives CASSSLGSGGYSSTDTQYF.

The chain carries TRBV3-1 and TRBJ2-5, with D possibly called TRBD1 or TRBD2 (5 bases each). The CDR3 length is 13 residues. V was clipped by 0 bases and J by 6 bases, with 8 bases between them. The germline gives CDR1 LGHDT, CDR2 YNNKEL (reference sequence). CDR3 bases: TGTGCCAGCAGCCAAGATCAGGGACAGACCCAGTACTTC. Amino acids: CASSQDQGQTQYF.

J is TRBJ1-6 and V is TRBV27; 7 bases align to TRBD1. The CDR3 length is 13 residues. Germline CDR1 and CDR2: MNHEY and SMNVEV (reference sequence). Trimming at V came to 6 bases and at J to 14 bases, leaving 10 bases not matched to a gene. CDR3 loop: CASRLNRGETLHF. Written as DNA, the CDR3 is TGTGCCAGCAGACTAAACAGGGGCGAGACCCTCCACTTT.

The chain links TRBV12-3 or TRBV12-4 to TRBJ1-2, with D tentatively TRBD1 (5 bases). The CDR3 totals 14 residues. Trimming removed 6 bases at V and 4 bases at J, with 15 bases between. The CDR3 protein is CASSPRGNFYGYTF. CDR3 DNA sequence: TGTGCCAGCAGCCCGAGGGGTAACTTCTATGGCTACACCTTC.

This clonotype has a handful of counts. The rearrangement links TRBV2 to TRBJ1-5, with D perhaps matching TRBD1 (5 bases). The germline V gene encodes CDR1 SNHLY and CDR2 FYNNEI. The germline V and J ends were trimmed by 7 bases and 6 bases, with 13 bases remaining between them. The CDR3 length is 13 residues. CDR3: CASKQGGGQPQHF. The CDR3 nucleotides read TGTGCCAGCAAGCAGGGAGGAGGTCAGCCCCAGCATTTT. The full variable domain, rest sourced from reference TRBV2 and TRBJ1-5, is EPEVTQTPSHQVTQMGQEVILRCVPISNHLYFYWYRQILGQKVEFLVSFYNNEISEKSEIFDDQFSVERPDGSNFTLKIRSTKLEDSAMYFCASKQGGGQPQHFGDGTRLSIL.

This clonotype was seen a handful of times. CDR3: CSAGRDRVSYNEQFF. In DNA form, the CDR3 reads TGCAGCGCTGGACGGGACAGGGTTAGTTACAATGAGCAGTTCTTC. V and J are TRBV29-1 and TRBJ2-1; 9 bases agree with TRBD1. The germline CDR1 and CDR2 sequences are SQVTM and ANQGSEA. V lost 7 bases to trimming and J lost 4 bases; unmatched junction nucleotides: 11. The CDR3 contains 15 residues.

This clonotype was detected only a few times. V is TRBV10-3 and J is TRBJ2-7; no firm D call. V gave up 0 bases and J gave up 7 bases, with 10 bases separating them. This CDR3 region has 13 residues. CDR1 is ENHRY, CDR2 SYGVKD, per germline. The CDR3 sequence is CAISESRTPEQYF. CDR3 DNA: TGTGCCATCAGTGAGTCAAGAACCCCAGAGCAGTACTTC.

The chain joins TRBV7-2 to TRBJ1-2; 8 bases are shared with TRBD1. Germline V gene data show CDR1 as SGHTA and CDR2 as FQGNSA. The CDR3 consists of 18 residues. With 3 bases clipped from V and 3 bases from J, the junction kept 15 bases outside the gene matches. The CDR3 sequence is CASSLKDRDPRRDYGYTF. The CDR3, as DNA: TGTGCCAGCAGCTTGAAGGACAGGGACCCAAGAAGGGACTATGGCTACACCTTC.

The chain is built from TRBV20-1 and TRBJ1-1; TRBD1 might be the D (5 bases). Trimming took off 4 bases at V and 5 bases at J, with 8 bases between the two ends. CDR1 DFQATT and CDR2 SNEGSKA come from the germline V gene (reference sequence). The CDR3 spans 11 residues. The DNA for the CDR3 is TGCAGTGCTATCCGACAGACTGAAGCTTTCTTT. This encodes CSAIRQTEAFF.

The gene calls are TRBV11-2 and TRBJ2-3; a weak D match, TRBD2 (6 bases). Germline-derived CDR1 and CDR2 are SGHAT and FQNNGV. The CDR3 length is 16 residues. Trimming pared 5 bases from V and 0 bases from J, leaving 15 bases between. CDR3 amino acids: CASSPRDFTSTDTQYF. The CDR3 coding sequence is TGTGCCAGCAGCCCACGGGACTTTACTAGCACAGATACGCAGTATTTT.

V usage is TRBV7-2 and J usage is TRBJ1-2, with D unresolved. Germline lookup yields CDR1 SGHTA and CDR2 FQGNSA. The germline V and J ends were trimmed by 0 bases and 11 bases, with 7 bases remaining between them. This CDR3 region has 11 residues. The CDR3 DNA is TGTGCCAGCAGCTTAGCGAGCAGATACACCTTC. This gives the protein CASSLASRYTF.

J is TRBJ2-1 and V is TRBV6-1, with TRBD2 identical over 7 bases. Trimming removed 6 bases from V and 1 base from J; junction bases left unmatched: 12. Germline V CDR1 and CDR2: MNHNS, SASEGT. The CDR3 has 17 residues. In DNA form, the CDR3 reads TGTGCCAGCAGCCCGGGGTATAGCGGGCTATCCTACAATGAGCAGTTCTTC. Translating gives CASSPGYSGLSYNEQFF.

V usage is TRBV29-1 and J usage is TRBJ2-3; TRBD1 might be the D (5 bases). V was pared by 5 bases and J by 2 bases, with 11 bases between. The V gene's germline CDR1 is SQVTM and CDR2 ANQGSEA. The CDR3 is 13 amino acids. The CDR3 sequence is CSVWTRNTDTQYF. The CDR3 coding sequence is TGCAGCGTTTGGACACGTAACACAGATACGCAGTATTTT.

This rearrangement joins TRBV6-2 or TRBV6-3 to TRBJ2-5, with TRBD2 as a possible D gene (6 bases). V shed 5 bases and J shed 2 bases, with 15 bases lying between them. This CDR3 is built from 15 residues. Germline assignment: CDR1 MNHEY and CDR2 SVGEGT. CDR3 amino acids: CASSLLKAGQETQYF. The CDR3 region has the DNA TGTGCCAGCAGTCTCCTAAAAGCGGGTCAAGAGACCCAGTACTTC.

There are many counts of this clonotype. CDR3: CASSPQGNGYTF. For the CDR3, the DNA is TGTGCCAGCAGCCCCCAGGGGAACGGCTACACCTTC. This chain connects TRBV6-5 to TRBJ1-2, with a tentative D call TRBD1 (6 bases). Germline V gene data show CDR1 as MNHEY and CDR2 as SVGAGI. V was pared by 6 bases and J by 8 bases, with 13 bases between. This CDR3 is 12 amino acids long.

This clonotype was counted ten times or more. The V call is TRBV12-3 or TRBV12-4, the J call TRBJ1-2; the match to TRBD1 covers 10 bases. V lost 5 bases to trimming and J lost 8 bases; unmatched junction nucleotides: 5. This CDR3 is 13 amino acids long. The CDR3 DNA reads TGTGCCAGCAGTCAGACAGGGGGCCGGGGCTACACCTTC. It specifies CASSQTGGRGYTF.

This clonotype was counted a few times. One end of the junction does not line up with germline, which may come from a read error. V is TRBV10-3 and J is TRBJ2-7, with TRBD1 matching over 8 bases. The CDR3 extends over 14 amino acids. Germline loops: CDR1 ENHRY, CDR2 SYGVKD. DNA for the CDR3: TGTGCCACCGAGGACAGGGCCGACTCCTATGAGCAGTACTTC. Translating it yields CATEDRADSYEQYF.

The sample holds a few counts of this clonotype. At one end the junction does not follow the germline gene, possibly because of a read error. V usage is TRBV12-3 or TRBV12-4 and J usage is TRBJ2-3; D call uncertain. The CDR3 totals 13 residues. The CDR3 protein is CASSPLGTDAQYF. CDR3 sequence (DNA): TGTGCCAGCAGTCCCCTGGGCACAGATGCGCAGTATTTT.

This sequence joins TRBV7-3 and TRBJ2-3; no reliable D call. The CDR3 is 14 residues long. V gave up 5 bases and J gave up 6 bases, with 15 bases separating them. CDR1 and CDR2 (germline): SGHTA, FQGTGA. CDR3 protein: CASSPYRTSDTQYF. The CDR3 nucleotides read TGTGCCAGCAGCCCGTACCGGACCAGCGATACGCAGTATTTT.

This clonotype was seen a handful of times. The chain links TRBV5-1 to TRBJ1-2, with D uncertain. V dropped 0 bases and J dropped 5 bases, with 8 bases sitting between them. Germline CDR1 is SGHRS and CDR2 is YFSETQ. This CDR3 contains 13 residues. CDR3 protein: CASSLDDNYGYTF. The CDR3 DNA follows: TGCGCCAGCAGCTTGGACGACAATTATGGCTACACCTTC.

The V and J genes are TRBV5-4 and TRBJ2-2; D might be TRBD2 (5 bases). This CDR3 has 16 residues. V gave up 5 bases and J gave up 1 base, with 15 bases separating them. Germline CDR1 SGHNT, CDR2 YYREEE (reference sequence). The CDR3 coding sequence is TGTGCCAGCAGATCCGAGTTCGCGGGGAACACCGGGGAGCTGTTTTTT. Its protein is CASRSEFAGNTGELFF.

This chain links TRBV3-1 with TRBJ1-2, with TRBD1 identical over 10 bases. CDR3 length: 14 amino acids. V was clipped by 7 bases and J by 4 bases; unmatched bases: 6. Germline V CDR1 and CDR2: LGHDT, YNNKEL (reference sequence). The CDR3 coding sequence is TGTGCCAGCATTTCCGGGACAGGGGCCTATGGCTACACCTTC. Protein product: CASISGTGAYGYTF.

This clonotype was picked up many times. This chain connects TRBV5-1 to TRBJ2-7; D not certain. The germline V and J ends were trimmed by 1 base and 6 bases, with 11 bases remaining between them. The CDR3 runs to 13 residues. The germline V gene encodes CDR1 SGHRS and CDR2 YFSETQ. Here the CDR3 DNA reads TGCGCCAGCAGCTTGTCGGCAGGACGCGAGCAGTACTTC. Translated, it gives CASSLSAGREQYF.

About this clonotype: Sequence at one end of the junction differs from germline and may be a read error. The DNA of the CDR3 is TGCAGCGCTGAATCCGGGAATGGCTACACCTTC. Translating it yields CSAESGNGYTF. The J gene is TRBJ1-2, the V gene TRBV29-1; D ambiguous. There are 11 residues in the CDR3. Germline V gene lookup returns CDR1 SQVTM and CDR2 ANQGSEA.

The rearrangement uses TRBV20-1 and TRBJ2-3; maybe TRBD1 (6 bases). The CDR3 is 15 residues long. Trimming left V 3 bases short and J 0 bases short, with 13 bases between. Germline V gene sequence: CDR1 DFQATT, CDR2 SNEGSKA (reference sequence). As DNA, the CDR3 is TGCAGTGCTAGGCAAGGGGGTCAAAGCACAGATACGCAGTATTTT. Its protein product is CSARQGGQSTDTQYF.